This entry lists 2 T cell receptor beta chains sequenced from one sample in a study of early T cells in non-severe SARS-CoV-2 infection (dated by TCRdb to the early 2020s). Library preparation used 5' RACE. This sample was sequenced with a NextSeq 500. TCRdb took the public reads, trimmed them with fastp at Q25, ran MiXCR for clone calling and kept in-frame beta chains. Each entry is one CDR3 protein sequence, shown with its most common DNA and genes. The sample yields under 85,000 distinct CDR3 sequences; 9% to 13% were counted once. The ten largest account for 2.6% of the sample. The sequenced sample consisted of whole blood. Every receptor here comes from an adult who was a healthcare worker with PCR-confirmed SARS-CoV-2 infection or an uninfected control (not recorded which).

This clonotype was recorded a few times. CDR3: CSARQLAGDTQYF. Written as DNA, the CDR3 is TGCAGTGCTAGACAGCTAGCGGGTGATACGCAGTATTTT. V usage is TRBV20-1 and J usage is TRBJ2-3; 8 bases map to TRBD2. The CDR3 loop spans 13 amino acids. Trimming took 2 bases from V and 6 from J; bases not matched to a gene: 4. Germline-derived CDR1 and CDR2 are DFQATT and SNEGSKA (reference sequence).

This clonotype was recorded many times. This chain joins TRBV20-1 and TRBJ2-7; 9 positions agree with TRBD1. Germline CDR1 DFQATT, CDR2 SNEGSKA (reference sequence). CDR3 length: 15 residues. V shed 3 bases, J shed 6 bases, and the junction held 12 bases outside the gene matches. CDR3 amino acids: CSASGAGTGSFEQYF. CDR3 DNA: TGCAGTGCTAGCGGCGCCGGGACAGGGAGCTTCGAGCAGTACTTC.